The present T cell receptor (beta chain) was sequenced within a study of monozygotic twins with inflammatory bowel disease. Study-wide findings and caveats: A reduction in TCRbeta diversity (inverse Simpson) was seen in IBD patients relative to healthy co-twins. Twins with IBD had fewer clonotypes in common with others than healthy twins, particularly during disease activity.

A note on this clonotype: Antigen unknown.

The CDR3 length is 15 residues. Per the germline V gene, CDR1 is MDHEN and CDR2 is SYDVKM. Sampling involved one blood draw (roughly 2.5 ml) for every donor. Following a re-call of the 5' RACE reads, TCRdb has one entry per CDR3 protein and lacks DNA. Found here are more than 300,000 distinct CDR3 sequences; the top ten clones hold over 5.5%. Sequencing input: blood. The chain has TRBV28 and TRBJ2-1; without DNA, the TCRdb call of TRBD1 cannot be checked. This clonotype was sampled from a human donor with ulcerative colitis or Crohn's disease, or a healthy co-twin of an affected twin (not recorded which). This CDR3 is CASSFRGSYYNEQFF. Using reference TRBV28 and TRBJ2-1 for the parts outside the CDR3, the full variable domain is DVKVTQSSRYLVKRTGEKVFLECVQDMDHENMFWYRQDPGLGLRLIYFSYDVKMKEKGDIPEGYSVSREKKERFSLILESASTNQTSMYLCASSFRGSYYNEQFFGPGTRLTVL.